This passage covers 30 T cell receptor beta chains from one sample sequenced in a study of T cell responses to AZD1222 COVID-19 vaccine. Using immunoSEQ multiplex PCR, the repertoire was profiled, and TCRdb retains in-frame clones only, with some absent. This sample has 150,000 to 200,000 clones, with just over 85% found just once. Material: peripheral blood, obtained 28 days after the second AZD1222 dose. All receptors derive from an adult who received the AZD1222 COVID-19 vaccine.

CDR3 sequence reads: CASSRDVTNSPLHF. The CDR3 DNA is TGTGCCAGCAGCCGGGACGTTACCAATTCACCCCTCCACTTT. The chain uses TRBV6-5 and TRBJ1-6; D perhaps matches TRBD1 (5 bases). V lost 6 bases to trimming and J lost 7 bases, with 13 bases between them. There are 14 residues in the CDR3. CDR1 and CDR2 from the germline V gene are MNHEY and SVGAGI.

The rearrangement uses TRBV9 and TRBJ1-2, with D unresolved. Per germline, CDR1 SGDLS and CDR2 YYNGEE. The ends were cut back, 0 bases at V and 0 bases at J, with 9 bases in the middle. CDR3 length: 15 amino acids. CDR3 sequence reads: CASSVGTETNYGYTF. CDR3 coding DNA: TGTGCCAGCAGCGTAGGAACGGAAACTAACTATGGCTACACCTTC.

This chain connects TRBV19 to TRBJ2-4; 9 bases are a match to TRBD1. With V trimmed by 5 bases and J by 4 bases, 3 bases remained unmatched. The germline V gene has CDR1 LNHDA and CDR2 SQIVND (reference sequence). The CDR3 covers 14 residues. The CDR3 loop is CASSPGTGKNIQYF. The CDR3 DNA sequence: TGTGCCAGTAGTCCCGGGACAGGGAAAAACATTCAGTACTTC.

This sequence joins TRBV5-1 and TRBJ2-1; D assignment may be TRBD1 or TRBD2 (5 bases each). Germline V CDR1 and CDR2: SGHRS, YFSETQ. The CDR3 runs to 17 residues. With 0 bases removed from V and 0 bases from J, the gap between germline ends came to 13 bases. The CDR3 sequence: CASSLERGRSSYNEQFF. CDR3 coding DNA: TGCGCCAGCAGCTTGGAGAGGGGCCGTAGCTCCTACAATGAGCAGTTCTTC.

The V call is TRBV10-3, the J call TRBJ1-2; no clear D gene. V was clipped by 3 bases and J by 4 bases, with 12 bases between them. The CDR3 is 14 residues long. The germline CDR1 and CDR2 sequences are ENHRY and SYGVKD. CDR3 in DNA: TGTGCCATCAGTGACGACGGAGCCCCCTATGGCTACACCTTC. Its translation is CAISDDGAPYGYTF.

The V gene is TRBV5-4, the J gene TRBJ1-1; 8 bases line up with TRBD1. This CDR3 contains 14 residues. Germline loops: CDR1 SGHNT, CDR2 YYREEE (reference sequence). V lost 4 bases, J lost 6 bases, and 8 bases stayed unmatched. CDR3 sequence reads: CASSNAMDRAEAFF. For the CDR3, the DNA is TGTGCCAGCAGCAACGCCATGGACAGGGCTGAAGCTTTCTTT.

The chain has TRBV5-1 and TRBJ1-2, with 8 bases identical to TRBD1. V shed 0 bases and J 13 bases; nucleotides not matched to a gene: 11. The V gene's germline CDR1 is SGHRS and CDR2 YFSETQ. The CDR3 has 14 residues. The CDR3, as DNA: TGCGCCAGCAGCTTGGTTGGACAGGGTAGGGTGTTCACCTTC. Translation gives CASSLVGQGRVFTF. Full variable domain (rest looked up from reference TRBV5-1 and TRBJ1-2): KAGVTQTPRYLIKTRGQQVTLSCSPISGHRSVSWYQQTPGQGLQFLFEYFSETQRNKGNFPGRFSGRQFSNSRSEMNVSTLELGDSALYLCASSLVGQGRVFTFGSGTRLTVV.

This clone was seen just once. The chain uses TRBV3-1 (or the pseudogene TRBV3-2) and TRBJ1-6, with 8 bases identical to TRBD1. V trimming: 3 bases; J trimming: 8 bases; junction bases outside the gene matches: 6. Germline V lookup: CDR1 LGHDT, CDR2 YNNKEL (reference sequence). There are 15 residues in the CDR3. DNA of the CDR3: TGTGCCAGCAGCCAGAACGGACAGGGCGATTCACCCCTCCACTTT. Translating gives CASSQNGQGDSPLHF.

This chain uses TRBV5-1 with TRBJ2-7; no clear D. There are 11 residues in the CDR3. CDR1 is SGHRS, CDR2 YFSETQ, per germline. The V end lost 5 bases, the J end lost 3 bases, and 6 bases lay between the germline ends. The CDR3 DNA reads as TGCGCCAGCAGGGAGAACTACGAGCAGTACTTC. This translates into CASRENYEQYF. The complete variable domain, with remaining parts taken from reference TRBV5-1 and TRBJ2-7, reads KAGVTQTPRYLIKTRGQQVTLSCSPISGHRSVSWYQQTPGQGLQFLFEYFSETQRNKGNFPGRFSGRQFSNSRSEMNVSTLELGDSALYLCASRENYEQYFGPGTRLTVT.

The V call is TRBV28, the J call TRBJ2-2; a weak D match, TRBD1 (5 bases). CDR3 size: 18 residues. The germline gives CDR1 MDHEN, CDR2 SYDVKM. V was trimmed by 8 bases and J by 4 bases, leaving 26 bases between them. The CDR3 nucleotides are TGTGCCAGCCCAAGTACCCTCAGGGTAAATCGGGCCACCGGGGAGCTGTTTTTT. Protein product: CASPSTLRVNRATGELFF.

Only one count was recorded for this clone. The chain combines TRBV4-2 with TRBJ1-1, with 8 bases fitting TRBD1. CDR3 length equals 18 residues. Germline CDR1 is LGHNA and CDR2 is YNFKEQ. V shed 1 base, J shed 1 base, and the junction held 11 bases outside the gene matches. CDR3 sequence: CASSQALSGGEANTEAFF. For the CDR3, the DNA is TGTGCCAGCAGCCAAGCACTATCAGGGGGCGAGGCGAACACTGAAGCTTTCTTT.

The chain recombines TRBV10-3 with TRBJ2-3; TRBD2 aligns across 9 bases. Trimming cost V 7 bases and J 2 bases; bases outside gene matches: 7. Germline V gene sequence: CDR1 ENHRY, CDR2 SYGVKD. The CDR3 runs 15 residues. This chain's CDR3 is CAIISGLAPTDTQYF. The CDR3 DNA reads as TGTGCCATCATTTCGGGACTAGCACCCACAGATACGCAGTATTTT.

In DNA form, the CDR3 reads TGTGCCAGCAGCGTTAAGGTTTACACCGGGGAGCTGTTTTTT. Amino acids: CASSVKVYTGELFF. The chain is built from TRBV9 and TRBJ2-2; no firm D call. Looked up from germline, CDR1 is SGDLS and CDR2 is YYNGEE. This CDR3 has 14 amino acids. V lost 2 bases, J lost 3 bases, and 8 bases lay in between.

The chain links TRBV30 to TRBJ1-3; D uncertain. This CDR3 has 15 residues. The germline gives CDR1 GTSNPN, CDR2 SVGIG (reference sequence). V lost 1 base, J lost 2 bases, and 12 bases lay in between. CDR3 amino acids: CAWSDPSTAGNTIYF. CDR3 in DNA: TGTGCCTGGAGTGATCCAAGCACAGCTGGAAACACCATATATTTT.

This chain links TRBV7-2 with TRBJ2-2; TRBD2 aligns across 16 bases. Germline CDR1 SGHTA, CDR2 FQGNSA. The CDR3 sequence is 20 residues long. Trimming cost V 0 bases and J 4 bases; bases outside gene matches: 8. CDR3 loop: CASSLAGLAGGPYSTGELFF. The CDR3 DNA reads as TGTGCCAGCAGCTTAGCGGGACTAGCGGGGGGGCCGTATTCCACCGGGGAGCTGTTTTTT.

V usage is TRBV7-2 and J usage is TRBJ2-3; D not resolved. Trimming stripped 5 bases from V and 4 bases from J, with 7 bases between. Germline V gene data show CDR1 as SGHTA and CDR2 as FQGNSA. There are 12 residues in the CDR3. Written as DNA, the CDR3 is TGTGCCAGCAGCCGCTCCGCAGATACGCAGTATTTT. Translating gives CASSRSADTQYF.

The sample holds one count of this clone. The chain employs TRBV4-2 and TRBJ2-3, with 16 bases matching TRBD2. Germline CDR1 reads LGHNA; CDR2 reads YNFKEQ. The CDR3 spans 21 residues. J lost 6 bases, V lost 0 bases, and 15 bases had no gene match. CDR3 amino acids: CASSQEGTSGGASTLRDTQYF. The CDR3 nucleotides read TGTGCCAGCAGCCAAGAGGGGACTAGCGGGGGGGCATCCACCCTTAGGGATACGCAGTATTTT.

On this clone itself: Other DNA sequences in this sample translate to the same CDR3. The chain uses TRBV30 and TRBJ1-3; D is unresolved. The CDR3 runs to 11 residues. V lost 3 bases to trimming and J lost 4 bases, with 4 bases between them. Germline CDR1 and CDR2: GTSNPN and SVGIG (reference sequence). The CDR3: CAWREGNTIYF. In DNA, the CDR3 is TGTGCCTGGAGAGAGGGAAACACCATATATTTT.

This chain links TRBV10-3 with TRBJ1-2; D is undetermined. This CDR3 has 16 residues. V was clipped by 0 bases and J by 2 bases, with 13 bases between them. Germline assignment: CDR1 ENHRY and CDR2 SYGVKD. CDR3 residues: CAISESGGNTNYGYTF. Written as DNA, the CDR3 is TGTGCCATCAGTGAGTCAGGAGGGAACACAAACTATGGCTACACCTTC.

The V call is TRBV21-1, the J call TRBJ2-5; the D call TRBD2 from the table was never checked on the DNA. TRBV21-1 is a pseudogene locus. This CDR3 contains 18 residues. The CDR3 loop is CASSKALKSLWGGETQYF. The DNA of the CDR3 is TGTGCCAGCAGCAAAGCGCTGAAATCTCTGTGGGGAGGAGAGACCCAGTACTTC.

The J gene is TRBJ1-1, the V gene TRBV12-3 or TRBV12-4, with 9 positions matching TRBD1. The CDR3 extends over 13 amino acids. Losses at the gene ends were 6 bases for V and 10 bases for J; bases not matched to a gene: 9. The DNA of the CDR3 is TGTGCCAGCAGCCTACAGGGGGCGTTGCGAGCTTTCTTT. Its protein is CASSLQGALRAFF.

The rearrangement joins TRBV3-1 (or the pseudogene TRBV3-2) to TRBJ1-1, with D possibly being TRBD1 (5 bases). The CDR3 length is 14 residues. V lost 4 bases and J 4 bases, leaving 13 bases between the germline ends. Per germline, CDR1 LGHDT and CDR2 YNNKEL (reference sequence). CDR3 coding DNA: TGTGCCAGCAGCCCTTCCGACAGTCGCACTGAAGCTTTCTTT. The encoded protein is CASSPSDSRTEAFF.

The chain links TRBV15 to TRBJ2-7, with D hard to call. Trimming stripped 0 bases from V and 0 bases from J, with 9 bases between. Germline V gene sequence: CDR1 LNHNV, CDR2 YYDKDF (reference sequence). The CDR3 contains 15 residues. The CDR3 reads CATSRDPGHSYEQYF. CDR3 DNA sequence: TGTGCCACCAGCAGAGATCCCGGGCACTCCTACGAGCAGTACTTC.

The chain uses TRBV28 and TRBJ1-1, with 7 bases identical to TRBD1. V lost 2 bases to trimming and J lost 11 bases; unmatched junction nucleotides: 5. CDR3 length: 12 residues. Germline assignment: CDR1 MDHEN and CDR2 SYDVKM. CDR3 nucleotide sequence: TGTGCCAGCAGTTTAGGTGACAGGGAGGCTTTCTTT. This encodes CASSLGDREAFF.

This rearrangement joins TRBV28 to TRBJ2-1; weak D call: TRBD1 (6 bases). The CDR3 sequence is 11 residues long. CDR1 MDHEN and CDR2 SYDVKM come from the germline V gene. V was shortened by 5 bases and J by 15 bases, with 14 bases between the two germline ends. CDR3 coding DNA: TGTGCCAGCAGTATAGCCAGGGGTTGGTTCTTC. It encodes CASSIARGWFF.

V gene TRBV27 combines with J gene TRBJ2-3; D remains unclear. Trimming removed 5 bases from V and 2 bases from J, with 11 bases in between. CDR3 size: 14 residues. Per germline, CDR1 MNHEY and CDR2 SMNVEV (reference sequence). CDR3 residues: CASSPWQITDTQYF. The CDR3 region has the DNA TGTGCCAGCAGTCCCTGGCAGATCACAGATACGCAGTATTTT.

CDR3 sequence: CASSYSNTYNEQFF. The DNA for the CDR3 is TGTGCCAGCAGTTACTCGAATACCTACAATGAGCAGTTCTTC. The rearrangement uses TRBV6-2 or TRBV6-3 and TRBJ2-1, with unresolved D. Trimming pared 0 bases from V and 2 bases from J, leaving 5 bases between. Germline CDR1 is MNHEY and CDR2 is SVGEGT. The CDR3 spans 14 residues.

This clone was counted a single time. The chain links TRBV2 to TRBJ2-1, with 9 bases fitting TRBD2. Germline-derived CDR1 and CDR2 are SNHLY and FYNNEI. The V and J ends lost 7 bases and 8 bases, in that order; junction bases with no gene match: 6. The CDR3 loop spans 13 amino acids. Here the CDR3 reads CASTGGGVDEQFF. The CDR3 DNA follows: TGTGCCAGCACGGGCGGGGGGGTCGATGAGCAGTTCTTC.

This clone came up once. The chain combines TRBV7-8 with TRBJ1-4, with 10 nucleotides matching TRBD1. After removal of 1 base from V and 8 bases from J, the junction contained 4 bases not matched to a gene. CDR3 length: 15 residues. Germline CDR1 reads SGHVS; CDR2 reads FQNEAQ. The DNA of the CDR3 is TGTGCCAGCAGCTTAGGGCCGGGACAGGGGGAAAAACTGTTTTTT. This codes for CASSLGPGQGEKLFF.

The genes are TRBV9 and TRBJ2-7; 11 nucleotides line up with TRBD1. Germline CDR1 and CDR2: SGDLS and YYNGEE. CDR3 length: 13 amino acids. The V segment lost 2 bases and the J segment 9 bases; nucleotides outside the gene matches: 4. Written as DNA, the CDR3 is TGTGCCAGCAGCGTGGGACAGGGGGAAAGGCAGTACTTC. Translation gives CASSVGQGERQYF.